The clone carrying this T cell receptor beta chain occurred many times. The time point denotes: newly diagnosed GD, antithyroid drugs for less than 3 months. Extracted RNA from PBMCs served as the source of the TCR library. Combining iRepertoire HTBI primers with Arm-PCR of CDR3 regions, the authors built TCR beta libraries. TCRdb called the multiplex PCR reads again in MiXCR, with one record for every CDR3 protein. The table has around 400,000 distinct CDR3 sequences, roughly a sixth seen once. The CDR3 is 12 amino acids. V lost 5 bases to trimming and J lost 10 bases, with 12 bases between them. The germline gives CDR1 MNHEY, CDR2 SVGEGT. This record belongs to a study of regulatory T cells in long-lasting Graves disease.

This TCR was sampled from a female donor with Graves disease. Material: peripheral blood mononuclear cells (PBMCs), obtained at new diagnosis, from a patient treated with antithyroid drugs. The chain links TRBV6-2 or TRBV6-3 to TRBJ2-1; D is undetermined. The CDR3 is CASSEILGEQFF. The DNA for the CDR3 is TGTGCCAGCAGTGAGATTCTAGGGGAGCAGTTCTTC.